This TCR beta chain was retrieved from a study of siplizumab effects on memory and regulatory T cells. Whole-study findings and limits: Naive T cells appeared more varied than memory cells and looked like key alloresponse contributors. The alloreactive clones that mapped to unstimulated subsets made up only a minor fraction.

Germline V CDR1 and CDR2: KGHSH, LQKENI. The CDR3 is 15 amino acids. V lost 1 base to trimming and J lost 0 bases, with 9 bases between them. Roughly 10^5 TCR templates underwent assay in each sample. Sequencing was performed with immunoSEQ multiplex PCR; in TCRdb, only in-frame clones are kept and a portion is missing. The sample includes around 100,000 clones, about 93% seen only once; the top ten take 0.55% to 0.8%. In the case of this clone: Its cognate antigen is unknown.

This chain uses TRBV18 with TRBJ1-1; no clear D. Sequencing used Tregs sorted from blood. The sequence was obtained from a human donor in good health. For the CDR3, the DNA is TGTGCCAGCTCACCACAAAAGGTGTTGAACACTGAAGCTTTCTTT. This translates into CASSPQKVLNTEAFF.